The TCR beta chain described here comes from a study of T-cell reconstitution after alpha-beta-depleted transplantation in children. Preparation of the TCRbeta library used unique molecular identifiers. TCRdb re-called the PCR reads through MiXCR, storing one row per CDR3 protein. The table has fewer than 200,000 distinct CDR3 sequences, about 6.8% seen once. This CDR3 comprises 13 residues. Between the trimmed V and J ends, which lost 0 bases and 7 bases, there was a span of 7 bases. This clonotype was counted at least ten times. The chain recombines TRBV12-3 or TRBV12-4 with TRBJ2-1; no clear D gene. This receptor was taken from a human donor who donated a stem cell graft to a child with Wiskott-Aldrich syndrome. The input for sequencing was PBMCs from the stem cell graft donor, taken from the stem cell graft. The CDR3 region has the DNA TGTGCCAGCAGTTTAGCGCTCTATAATGAGCAGTTCTTC. The encoded protein is CASSLALYNEQFF.